The next 10 T cell receptor beta chains were all read from a single sample in a study of control samples from healthy donors and cancer patients. Only in-frame clones appear in the TCRdb table, and some are missing; sequencing was by immunoSEQ multiplex PCR. The table lists approximately 90,000 clones, more than 75% of them singletons. The material sequenced was blood. The source of these receptors is a man between 25 and 39 years old in good health.

V usage is TRBV27 and J usage is TRBJ2-7, with 9 bases that match TRBD1. Trimming took 8 bases from V and 9 from J; bases not matched to a gene: 8. Germline values: CDR1 MNHEY, CDR2 SMNVEV (reference sequence). The CDR3 consists of 12 residues. In DNA form, the CDR3 reads TGTGCCAGCGGCTCCGGGACAGGGAGGCAGTACTTC. It is translated as CASGSGTGRQYF.

V gene TRBV6-5 combines with J gene TRBJ2-2; 12 nucleotides match TRBD2. The CDR3 contains 15 residues. The trim removed 6 bases at V and 4 bases at J, leaving 3 bases unmatched. Germline loops: CDR1 MNHEY, CDR2 SVGAGI. The CDR3 reads CASRTSGGRTGELFF. The CDR3 region has the DNA TGTGCCAGCAGAACTAGCGGGGGGCGCACCGGGGAGCTGTTTTTT.

The count of this clone is one. The sample has other DNA sequences that encode this CDR3 too. The chain couples TRBV5-1 to TRBJ1-3, with D tentatively TRBD1 (5 bases). The CDR3 spans 15 residues. The V and J ends lost 0 bases and 2 bases respectively, with 9 bases between them. Germline CDR1 is SGHRS and CDR2 is YFSETQ. CDR3: CASSLDGGAGNTIYF. The CDR3 DNA follows: TGCGCCAGCAGCTTGGATGGGGGAGCTGGAAACACCATATATTTT.

The genes are TRBV25-1 and TRBJ1-2; no firm D call. The CDR3 has 15 amino acids. V was pared by 2 bases and J by 4 bases, with 14 bases between. CDR1 is MGHDK, CDR2 SYGVNS, per germline. The CDR3 DNA reads TGTGCCAGCAGTGAAGTAGCACCGCCGGTCTATGGCTACACCTTC. It encodes CASSEVAPPVYGYTF.

The chain employs TRBV4-1 and TRBJ2-3; the D gene could be TRBD1 or TRBD2 (6 bases each). V was cut by 8 bases and J by 5 bases, with 20 bases left in between. The CDR3 is 15 amino acids. The germline V gene has CDR1 MGHRA and CDR2 YSYEKL. The CDR3 sequence is CASRYTGKGGDTQYF. CDR3 in DNA: TGCGCCAGCCGTTATACAGGGAAGGGGGGAGATACGCAGTATTTT.

The rearrangement uses TRBV4-1 and TRBJ1-1, with a possible D match to TRBD1 (6 bases). This CDR3 contains 16 residues. The ends were cut back, 0 bases at V and 5 bases at J, with 16 bases in the middle. Per germline, CDR1 MGHRA and CDR2 YSYEKL. CDR3 nucleotide sequence: TGCGCCAGCAGCCAAGATCCCGACGGAGGGGGAACTGAAGCTTTCTTT. This sequence encodes CASSQDPDGGGTEAFF.

The chain is built from TRBV21-1 and TRBJ2-1; the table's D call, TRBD2, has no DNA check behind it. TRBV21-1 is classified as a pseudogene. This CDR3 region has 18 residues. The DNA of the CDR3 is TGTGCCAGCAGCACTCCAATGGATCGAGCGGGGGGGCAAGTTGAGCAGTTCTTC. Translating it yields CASSTPMDRAGGQVEQFF.

The chain joins TRBV5-4 to TRBJ2-3; 7 bases line up with TRBD2. The germline V gene encodes CDR1 SGHNT and CDR2 YYREEE (reference sequence). CDR3 length: 17 amino acids. V was pared by 0 bases and J by 0 bases, with 7 bases of the junction left unmatched. The CDR3 here is CASSLATSRTSTDTQYF. The CDR3 nucleotides are TGTGCCAGCAGCTTGGCGACTAGCCGAACTAGCACAGATACGCAGTATTTT.

V usage is TRBV5-5 and J usage is TRBJ1-1; unclear D gene. Trimming cost V 0 bases and J 2 bases, with 5 bases left between them. CDR1 is SGHKS, CDR2 YYEKEE, per germline (reference sequence). The CDR3 loop spans 13 amino acids. The CDR3 loop reads CASSLGRNTEAFF. The DNA for the CDR3 is TGTGCCAGCAGCTTGGGACGTAACACTGAAGCTTTCTTT.

The chain couples TRBV5-4 to TRBJ1-2; 9 nucleotides match TRBD1. This CDR3 is 14 amino acids long. V shed 4 bases, J shed 2 bases, and the junction held 3 bases outside the gene matches. Germline CDR1 is SGHNT and CDR2 is YYREEE (reference sequence). CDR3 residues: CASSRDRDNYGYTF. CDR3 nucleotide sequence: TGTGCCAGCAGCCGGGACAGGGACAACTATGGCTACACCTTC.